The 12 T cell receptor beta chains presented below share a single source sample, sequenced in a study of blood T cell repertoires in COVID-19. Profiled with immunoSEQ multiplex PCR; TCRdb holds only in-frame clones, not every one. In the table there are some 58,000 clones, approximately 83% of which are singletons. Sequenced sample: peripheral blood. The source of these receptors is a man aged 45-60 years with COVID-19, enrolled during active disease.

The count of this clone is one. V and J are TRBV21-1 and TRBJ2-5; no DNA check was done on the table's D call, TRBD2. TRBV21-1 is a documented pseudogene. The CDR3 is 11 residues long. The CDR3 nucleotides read TGTGCCAGCACCCCGGAAGAGACCCAGTACTTC. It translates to CASTPEETQYF.

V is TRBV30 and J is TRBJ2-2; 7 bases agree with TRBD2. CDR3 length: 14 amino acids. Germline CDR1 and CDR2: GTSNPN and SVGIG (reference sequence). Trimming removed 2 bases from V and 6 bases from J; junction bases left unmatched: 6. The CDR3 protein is CAWSLPREAGELFF. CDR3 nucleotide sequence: TGTGCCTGGAGTCTCCCCCGGGAGGCCGGGGAGCTGTTTTTT.

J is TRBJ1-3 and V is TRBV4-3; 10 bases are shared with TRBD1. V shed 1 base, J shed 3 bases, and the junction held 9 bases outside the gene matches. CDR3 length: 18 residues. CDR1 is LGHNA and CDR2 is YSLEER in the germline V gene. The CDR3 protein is CASSQALTGTGVGNTIYF. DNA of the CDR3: TGCGCCAGCAGCCAAGCCTTAACCGGGACAGGGGTTGGAAACACCATATATTTT.

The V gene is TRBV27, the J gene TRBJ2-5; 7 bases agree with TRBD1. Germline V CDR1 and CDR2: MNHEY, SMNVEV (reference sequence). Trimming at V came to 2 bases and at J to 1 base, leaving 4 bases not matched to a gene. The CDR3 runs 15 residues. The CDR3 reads CASSLGYRGQETQYF. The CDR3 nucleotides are TGTGCCAGCAGTTTAGGGTACAGGGGCCAAGAGACCCAGTACTTC.

CDR3 sequence (DNA): TGTGCCAGCAGTGACGGGACAGGGGTAGGTGGTCAGCCCCAGCATTTT. This sequence encodes CASSDGTGVGGQPQHF. The V and J genes are TRBV2 and TRBJ1-5, with TRBD1 matching over 10 bases. J lost 6 bases, V lost 3 bases, and 8 bases had no gene match. The CDR3 is 16 residues long. Germline loops: CDR1 SNHLY, CDR2 FYNNEI. The full variable domain, its missing parts supplied by reference TRBV2 and TRBJ1-5, is EPEVTQTPSHQVTQMGQEVILRCVPISNHLYFYWYRQILGQKVEFLVSFYNNEISEKSEIFDDQFSVERPDGSNFTLKIRSTKLEDSAMYFCASSDGTGVGGQPQHFGDGTRLSIL.

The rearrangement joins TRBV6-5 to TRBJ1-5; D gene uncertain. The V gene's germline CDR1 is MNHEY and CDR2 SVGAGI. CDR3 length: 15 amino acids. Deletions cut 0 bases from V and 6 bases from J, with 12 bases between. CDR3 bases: TGTGCCAGCAGTTACTCTGGATATGAGGGTCAGCCCCAGCATTTT. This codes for CASSYSGYEGQPQHF.

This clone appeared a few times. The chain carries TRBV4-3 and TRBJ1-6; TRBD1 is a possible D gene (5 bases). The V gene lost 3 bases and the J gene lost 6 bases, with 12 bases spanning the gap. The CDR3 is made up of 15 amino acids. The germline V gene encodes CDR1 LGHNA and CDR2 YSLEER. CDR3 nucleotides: TGCGCCAGCAGCCATTCGGACACGGGTAATTCACCCCTCCACTTT. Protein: CASSHSDTGNSPLHF.

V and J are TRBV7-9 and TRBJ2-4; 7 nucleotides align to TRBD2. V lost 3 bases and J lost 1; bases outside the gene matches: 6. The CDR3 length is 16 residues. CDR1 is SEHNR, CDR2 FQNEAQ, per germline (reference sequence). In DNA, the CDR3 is TGTGCCAGCAGCTTCCGCGGACTAGATGCCAAAAACATTCAGTACTTC. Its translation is CASSFRGLDAKNIQYF.

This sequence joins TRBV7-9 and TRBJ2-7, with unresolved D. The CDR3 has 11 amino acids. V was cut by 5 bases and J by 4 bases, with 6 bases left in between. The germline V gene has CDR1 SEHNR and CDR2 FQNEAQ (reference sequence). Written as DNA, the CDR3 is TGTGCCAGCAGCCTTGAGTACGAGCAGTACTTC. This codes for CASSLEYEQYF.

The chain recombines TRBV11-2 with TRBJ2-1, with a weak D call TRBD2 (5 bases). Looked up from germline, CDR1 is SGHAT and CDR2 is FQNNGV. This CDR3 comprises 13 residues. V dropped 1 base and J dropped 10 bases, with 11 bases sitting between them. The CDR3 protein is CASSLGGVVEQFF. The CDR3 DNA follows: TGTGCCAGCAGCTTAGGGGGAGTCGTCGAGCAGTTCTTC. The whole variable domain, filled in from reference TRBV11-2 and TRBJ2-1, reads EAGVAQSPRYKIIEKRQSVAFWCNPISGHATLYWYQQILGQGPKLLIQFQNNGVVDDSQLPKDRFSAERLKGVDSTLKIQPAKLEDSAVYLCASSLGGVVEQFFGPGTRLTVL.

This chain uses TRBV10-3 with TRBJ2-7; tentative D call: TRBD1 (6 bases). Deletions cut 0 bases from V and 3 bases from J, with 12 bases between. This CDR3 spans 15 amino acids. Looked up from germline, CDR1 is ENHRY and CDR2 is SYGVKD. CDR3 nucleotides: TGTGCCATCAGTGAGTCCCTGGACAGATACTACGAGCAGTACTTC. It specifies CAISESLDRYYEQYF.

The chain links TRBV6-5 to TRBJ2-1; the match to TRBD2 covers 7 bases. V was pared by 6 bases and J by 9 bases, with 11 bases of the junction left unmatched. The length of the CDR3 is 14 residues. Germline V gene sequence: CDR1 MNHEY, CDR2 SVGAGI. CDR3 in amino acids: CASSPRLGEGEQFF. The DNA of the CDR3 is TGTGCCAGCAGCCCCCGCCTTGGGGAGGGTGAGCAGTTCTTC.